This T cell receptor (beta chain) was recovered during a study of T-cell memory formation after mild COVID-19. For the study at large: The study found TCR clusters largely donor specific.

Each CDR3 protein is one row after TCRdb ran MiXCR on the 5' RACE reads. The sample contains about 420,000 distinct CDR3 sequences, about 22% of which appear only once. Germline V gene data show CDR1 as SEHNR and CDR2 as FQNEAQ (reference sequence). V shed 5 bases, J shed 2 bases, and the junction held 8 bases outside the gene matches. The CDR3 contains 16 residues. Comment on this clonotype: The antigen remains unidentified.

The study's findings and limits: Cross-reactive memory seemingly joined, as some responding clones were found in pre-infection memory.

The V gene is TRBV7-9, the J gene TRBJ2-1; 8 nucleotides agree with TRBD2. Sequencing was carried out using PBMCs or a T cell subset sorted from them (not recorded which). This TCR came from an adult woman who had mild COVID-19 (a few samples of this study predate the infection). Cell type and time point are not known. Here the CDR3 reads CASSPTLGGAYNEQFF. The CDR3 DNA reads as TGTGCCAGCAGCCCCACCCTCGGGGGGGCCTACAATGAGCAGTTCTTC.